Each of the 22 T cell receptor beta chains below was sequenced from the same sample in a study of T cells in Graves' hyperthyroidism and ophthalmopathy. It was RNA transcripts that yielded the amplified TCR beta CDR3 regions. The HTBI primer set drove a first-round RT-PCR of the TCR CDR3. TCRdb re-called the multiplex PCR reads through MiXCR, storing one row per CDR3 protein. The sample holds 300,000 to 450,000 distinct CDR3 sequences; approximately 13% are singletons and the top ten take under 25%. The sequenced material came from blood. The receptors were sampled from a man aged 25-45 years with Graves' hyperthyroidism that later progressed to Graves' ophthalmopathy.

CDR3 DNA sequence: TGTGCCACCAGTGGGACGGAGGGATCTAGCACAGATACGCAGTATTTT. Protein product: CATSGTEGSSTDTQYF. The rearrangement joins TRBV24-1 to TRBJ2-3, with D maybe TRBD2 (6 bases). Germline CDR1 reads KGHDR; CDR2 reads SFDVKD. Trimming took 5 bases from V and 0 from J, leaving 14 bases between them. The CDR3 consists of 16 residues.

This clonotype was counted many times. The rearrangement uses TRBV11-3 and TRBJ2-3, with D tentatively TRBD2 (6 bases). Germline assignment: CDR1 SGHNT and CDR2 YENEEA. CDR3 length: 15 residues. V lost 5 bases, J lost 4 bases, and 16 bases lay in between. The DNA for the CDR3 is TGTGCCAGCAGCGCTCGGGACTCCTCCCCAGATACGCAGTATTTT. Its protein is CASSARDSSPDTQYF.

The J gene is TRBJ1-2, the V gene TRBV6-1; D is perhaps TRBD1 (6 bases). Germline CDR1 reads MNHNS; CDR2 reads SASEGT. The CDR3 has 13 amino acids. The V gene lost 6 bases and the J gene lost 4 bases, with 12 bases spanning the gap. Here the CDR3 reads CASRDDRSYGYTF. In nucleotides, the CDR3 is TGTGCCAGCAGGGACGACAGGAGCTATGGCTACACCTTC.

This clonotype was found a few times. This rearrangement joins TRBV6-6 to TRBJ1-6; D gene unclear. This CDR3 has 15 amino acids. Looked up from germline, CDR1 is MNHNY and CDR2 is SVGAGI (reference sequence). Trimming took off 0 bases at V and 3 bases at J, with 6 bases between the two ends. The CDR3 sequence: CASSYSSLYNSPLHF. DNA for the CDR3: TGTGCCAGCAGTTACTCCAGCCTCTATAATTCACCCCTCCACTTT.

J is TRBJ2-2 and V is TRBV6-1; no firm D call. The CDR3 loop spans 14 amino acids. V lost 2 bases to trimming and J lost 4 bases, with 8 bases between them. Germline V gene sequence: CDR1 MNHNS, CDR2 SASEGT. For the CDR3, the DNA is TGTGCCAGCAGTGAACTAACCGCCACCGGGGAGCTGTTTTTT. Protein sequence: CASSELTATGELFF.

This clonotype occurred many times. The chain couples TRBV7-9 to TRBJ2-3; D tentatively reads TRBD1 or TRBD2 (6 bases each). V shed 3 bases and J shed 6 bases, with 10 bases lying between them. The germline gives CDR1 SEHNR, CDR2 FQNEAQ (reference sequence). This CDR3 is 13 amino acids long. The DNA of the CDR3 is TGTGCCAGCAGCTTTTACGGGGGCGATACGCAGTATTTT. Amino acid sequence: CASSFYGGDTQYF. The variable domain in full, completed from reference TRBV7-9 and TRBJ2-3, reads DTGVSQNPRHKITKRGQNVTFRCDPISEHNRLYWYRQTLGQGPEFLTYFQNEAQLEKSRLLSDRFSAERPKGSFSTLEIQRTEQGDSAMYLCASSFYGGDTQYFGPGTRLTVL.

V is TRBV4-1 and J is TRBJ2-4, with 11 bases that match TRBD2. Per the germline V gene, CDR1 is MGHRA and CDR2 is YSYEKL. V shed 4 bases and J 1 base; nucleotides not matched to a gene: 3. The CDR3 extends over 16 amino acids. The CDR3 DNA follows: TGCGCCAGCAGCCCCTCTAGCGGGGGGGCCAAAAACATTCAGTACTTC. Protein product: CASSPSSGGAKNIQYF.

This clonotype was observed at least ten times. The chain uses TRBV30 and TRBJ2-1; no firm D call. Germline V lookup: CDR1 GTSNPN, CDR2 SVGIG (reference sequence). The V and J ends lost 0 bases and 7 bases respectively, with 7 bases between them. This CDR3 is built from 12 residues. CDR3 nucleotide sequence: TGTGCCTGGAGTGTACTGGCGAATGAGCAGTTCTTC. It specifies CAWSVLANEQFF.

This clonotype was seen more than once but under ten times. This rearrangement joins TRBV28 to TRBJ2-4; TRBD1 matches at 7 bases. Germline CDR1 reads MDHEN; CDR2 reads SYDVKM. With V trimmed by 5 bases and J by 7 bases, 2 bases remained unmatched. CDR3 length equals 12 residues. The DNA for the CDR3 is TGTGCCAGCAGTCAACAGGGGAACATTCAGTACTTC. Protein: CASSQQGNIQYF.

This clonotype was observed a few times. The chain combines TRBV28 with TRBJ1-5, with D perhaps TRBD1 (5 bases). CDR1 is MDHEN, CDR2 SYDVKM, per germline. The CDR3 extends over 15 amino acids. The V end lost 4 bases, the J end lost 9 bases, and 19 bases lay between the germline ends. The CDR3 is CASSSPGGPSGPQHF. CDR3 coding DNA: TGTGCCAGCAGTTCTCCTGGGGGACCGAGCGGGCCCCAGCATTTT.

This clonotype was counted only a few times. V usage is TRBV4-1 and J usage is TRBJ2-7, with 7 bases matching TRBD1. J gave up 4 bases and V 3 bases, and 6 bases lay outside the gene matches. The CDR3 is 14 amino acids. From germline, CDR1 is MGHRA and CDR2 YSYEKL. The CDR3 bases are TGCGCCAGCAGCCACGAGCCCAGGGGGTACGAGCAGTACTTC. Its translation is CASSHEPRGYEQYF.

In this sample, this clonotype turned up many times. The chain employs TRBV5-1 and TRBJ1-3, with a weak D call TRBD1 (6 bases). The germline V and J ends were trimmed by 4 bases and 4 bases, with 9 bases remaining between them. CDR3 length: 13 residues. Germline V gene lookup returns CDR1 SGHRS and CDR2 YFSETQ. The CDR3, as DNA: TGCGCCAGCAGCACAGGGTACGGAAACACCATATATTTT. It encodes CASSTGYGNTIYF.

There are many counts of this clonotype. The CDR3 spells CASSLGEYHQETQYF. In DNA form, the CDR3 reads TGTGCCAGCAGCTTAGGGGAGTACCACCAAGAGACCCAGTACTTC. V is TRBV7-2 and J is TRBJ2-5; D might be TRBD2 (5 bases). This CDR3 is 15 amino acids long. Between the trimmed V and J ends, which lost 1 base and 0 bases, there was a span of 9 bases. Germline CDR1 reads SGHTA; CDR2 reads FQGNSA.

This clonotype was detected ten times or more. The chain combines TRBV12-3 or TRBV12-4 with TRBJ2-1, with TRBD2 as a possible D gene (7 bases). The CDR3 is made up of 16 amino acids. Deletions cut 3 bases from V and 9 bases from J, with 21 bases between. CDR3 residues: CASSLMYGGPRGEQFF. CDR3 bases: TGTGCCAGCAGTTTGATGTACGGGGGGCCTCGCGGTGAGCAGTTCTTC.

A few counts support this clonotype. The chain recombines TRBV3-1 with TRBJ1-4; the D is unclear. CDR3 size: 14 residues. Germline V CDR1 and CDR2: LGHDT, YNNKEL (reference sequence). V was clipped by 3 bases and J by 5 bases, with 10 bases between them. DNA for the CDR3: TGTGCCAGCAGCCAGCATCCGGGAAATGAAAAACTGTTTTTT. This encodes CASSQHPGNEKLFF. Together with reference TRBV3-1 and TRBJ1-4, the CDR3 gives the full variable domain: DTAVSQTPKYLVTQMGNDKSIKCEQNLGHDTMYWYKQDSKKFLKIMFSYNNKELIINETVPNRFSPKSPDKAHLNLHINSLELGDSAVYFCASSQHPGNEKLFFGSGTQLSVL.

This clonotype was found many times. V is TRBV11-2 and J is TRBJ2-1; D gene ambiguous. Germline lookup yields CDR1 SGHAT and CDR2 FQNNGV. Trimming took 1 base from V and 4 from J, leaving 8 bases between them. This CDR3 is 14 amino acids long. The CDR3 sequence: CASSLGGLYNEQFF. CDR3 nucleotide sequence: TGTGCCAGCAGCTTAGGAGGCCTTTACAATGAGCAGTTCTTC.

This CDR3 is CAISGQGDGNTIYF. The CDR3 bases are TGTGCCATCAGTGGACAGGGGGACGGAAACACCATATATTTT. V usage is TRBV10-3 and J usage is TRBJ1-3; TRBD1 aligns across 9 bases. This CDR3 is built from 14 residues. V lost 4 bases to trimming and J lost 4 bases; unmatched junction nucleotides: 2. Germline loops: CDR1 ENHRY, CDR2 SYGVKD.

This clonotype was detected ten times or more. The chain carries TRBV28 and TRBJ1-6, with 8 nucleotides matching TRBD1. This CDR3 contains 15 residues. V shed 4 bases, J shed 7 bases, and the junction held 6 bases outside the gene matches. Germline V lookup: CDR1 MDHEN, CDR2 SYDVKM. The CDR3 is CASSSLTGANSPLHF. Written as DNA, the CDR3 is TGTGCCAGCAGTTCCCTGACAGGGGCCAATTCACCCCTCCACTTT. Using reference TRBV28 and TRBJ1-6 for the parts outside the CDR3, the full variable domain is DVKVTQSSRYLVKRTGEKVFLECVQDMDHENMFWYRQDPGLGLRLIYFSYDVKMKEKGDIPEGYSVSREKKERFSLILESASTNQTSMYLCASSSLTGANSPLHFGNGTRLTVT.

This clonotype was seen at least ten times. CDR3 residues: CASSIPGQGANYGYTF. Here the CDR3 DNA reads TGTGCCAGCAGTATCCCGGGACAGGGGGCGAACTATGGCTACACCTTC. The rearrangement joins TRBV28 to TRBJ1-2; 12 bases line up with TRBD1. The CDR3 runs to 16 residues. Trimming took 5 bases from V and 2 from J; bases not matched to a gene: 6. From germline, CDR1 is MDHEN and CDR2 SYDVKM.

At least ten counts were recorded for this clonotype. Here the CDR3 DNA reads TGTGCCAGCAGTCCTAAGGGGGATTGGCCCCAGCATTTT. Translated: CASSPKGDWPQHF. This chain links TRBV6-1 with TRBJ1-5, with D perhaps TRBD1 (6 bases). Deletions cut 5 bases from V and 9 bases from J, with 14 bases between. The CDR3 covers 13 residues. The V gene's germline CDR1 is MNHNS and CDR2 SASEGT.

This clonotype was found many times. The genes are TRBV5-1 and TRBJ2-3; TRBD1 matches at 7 bases. The CDR3 runs to 14 residues. CDR1 and CDR2 (germline): SGHRS, YFSETQ. J gave up 3 bases and V 0 bases, and 1 base lay outside the gene matches. The CDR3 is CASSLEQGTDTQYF. The CDR3 nucleotides read TGCGCCAGCAGCTTGGAACAGGGGACAGATACGCAGTATTTT.

This clonotype came up many times. The chain employs TRBV5-1 and TRBJ1-5, with a weak D call TRBD1 (5 bases). CDR3 length equals 15 residues. V lost 4 bases and J 4 bases, leaving 15 bases between the germline ends. Germline CDR1 and CDR2: SGHRS and YFSETQ. The CDR3 spells CASSPSAGNNQPQHF. The CDR3 DNA reads TGCGCCAGCAGCCCCAGCGCAGGGAATAATCAGCCCCAGCATTTT.